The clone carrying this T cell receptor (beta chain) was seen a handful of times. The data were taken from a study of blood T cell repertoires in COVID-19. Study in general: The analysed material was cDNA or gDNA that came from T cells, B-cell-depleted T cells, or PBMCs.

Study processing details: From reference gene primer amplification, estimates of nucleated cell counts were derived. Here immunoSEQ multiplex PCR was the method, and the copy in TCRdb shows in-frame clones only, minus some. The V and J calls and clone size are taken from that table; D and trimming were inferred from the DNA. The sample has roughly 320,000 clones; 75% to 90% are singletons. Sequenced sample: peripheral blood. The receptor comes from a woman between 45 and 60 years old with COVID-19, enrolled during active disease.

CDR3 DNA sequence: TGTGCCACCTCGCGAGCGGGGTACAATGAGCAGTTCTTC. Its translation: CATSRAGYNEQFF. The chain recombines TRBV19 with TRBJ2-1, with 7 bases lining up with TRBD2. The V segment lost 10 bases and the J segment 4 bases; nucleotides outside the gene matches: 7. This CDR3 region has 13 residues. The germline V gene has CDR1 LNHDA and CDR2 SQIVND (reference sequence).